This note documents a single T cell receptor (beta chain) sequence. Its specificity is unknown. The germline V gene has CDR1 MDHEN and CDR2 SYDVKM. CDR3 length: 13 residues. V lost 6 bases and J 1 base, leaving 10 bases between the germline ends. The sample originates from a study of cytomegalovirus exposure and HLA in healthy donors. Study conclusions and caveats: There were three CMV-associated chains whose specificity for CMV antigens was confirmed in vitro.

The study drew the donors from its approximately 110-subject validation cohort, separate from the roughly 700-subject first cohort. Method: immunoSEQ multiplex PCR; TCRdb's copy keeps in-frame clones and lacks some. The top ten clones hold over 1% of a sample with roughly 120,000 clones, around 94% of them seen once. This chain joins TRBV28 and TRBJ2-7; D is perhaps TRBD2 (6 bases). The specimen was PBMCs. The receptor was derived from a woman between 18 and 29 years old in good health and CMV-seronegative. The CDR3 reads CASRGGASYEQYF. The CDR3 region has the DNA TGTGCCAGCAGGGGAGGAGCATCCTACGAGCAGTACTTC.